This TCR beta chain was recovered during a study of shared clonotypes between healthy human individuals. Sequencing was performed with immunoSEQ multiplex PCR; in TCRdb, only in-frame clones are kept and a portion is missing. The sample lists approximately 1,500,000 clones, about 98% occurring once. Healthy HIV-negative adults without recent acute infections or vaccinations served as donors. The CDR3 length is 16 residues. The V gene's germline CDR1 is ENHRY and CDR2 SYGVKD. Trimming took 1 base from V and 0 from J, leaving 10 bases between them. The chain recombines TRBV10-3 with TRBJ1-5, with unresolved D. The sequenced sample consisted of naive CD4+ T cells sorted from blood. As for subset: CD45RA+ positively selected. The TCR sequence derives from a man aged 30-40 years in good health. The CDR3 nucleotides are TGTGCCATCAGTGAGTATCAGGTCGATAGCAATCAGCCCCAGCATTTT. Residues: CAISEYQVDSNQPQHF.